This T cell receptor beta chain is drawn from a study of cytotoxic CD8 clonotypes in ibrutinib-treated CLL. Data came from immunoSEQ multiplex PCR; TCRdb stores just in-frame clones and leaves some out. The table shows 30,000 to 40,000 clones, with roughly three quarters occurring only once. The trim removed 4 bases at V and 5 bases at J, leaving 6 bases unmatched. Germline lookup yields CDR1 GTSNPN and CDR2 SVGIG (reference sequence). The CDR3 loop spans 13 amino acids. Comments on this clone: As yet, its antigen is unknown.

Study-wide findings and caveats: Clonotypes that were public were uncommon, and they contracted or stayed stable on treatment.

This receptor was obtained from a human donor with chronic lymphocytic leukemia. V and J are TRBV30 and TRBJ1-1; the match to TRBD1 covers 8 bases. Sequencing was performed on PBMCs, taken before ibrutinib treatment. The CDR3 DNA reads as TGTGCCTGGACCTCCCAGGGGGCAACTGAAGCTTTCTTT. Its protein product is CAWTSQGATEAFF.